What follows is one T cell receptor (beta chain) and its context. The data were taken from a study of blood T cell repertoires in COVID-19. In the original workflow: Nucleated cell number was recorded as an estimate derived from reference gene primer amplification. Profiled with immunoSEQ multiplex PCR; TCRdb holds only in-frame clones, not every one. D and trimming were read from the DNA, whereas the V and J calls and clone size are those reported in that table. The table lists about 75,000 clones, over 65% of them singletons. Input material: peripheral blood. The sequence derives from a human donor with acute or convalescent COVID-19. The donor label of this sample is uncertain.

CDR3 bases: TGTGCCAGCAGCCCGAGACCGATACTAGCGGGAGGTTGGTCCGGGGAGCTGTTTTTT. Its translation is CASSPRPILAGGWSGELFF. The V gene is TRBV11-3, the J gene TRBJ2-2, with 12 nucleotides matching TRBD2. Germline CDR1 reads SGHNT; CDR2 reads YENEEA. The trim removed 5 bases at V and 6 bases at J, leaving 16 bases unmatched. The CDR3 has 19 amino acids.